This T cell receptor (beta chain) is from a study of metastatic and nonmetastatic thyroid tumors. Overall study results and limits: The reported finding was significantly higher TCR beta diversity in malignant thyroid tumors relative to benign nodules, in blood and tumor.

With MiXCR, TCRdb called clones anew from the PCR reads. This table holds over 20,000 clones, around 16% found once. J was trimmed by 4 bases and V by 5 bases; bases with no gene match: 8. Germline V gene sequence: CDR1 GTSNPN, CDR2 SVGIG (reference sequence). The CDR3 has 14 amino acids. This clone has at least ten counts. Its cognate antigen is unknown. Thyroid surgery took place with no prior treatment in any patient. This TCR was sampled from a female donor with papillary thyroid cancer or a benign thyroid nodule (not recorded which). Some clones in this sample may be carry-over from other donors' samples. The sequenced sample was blood. This chain connects TRBV30 to TRBJ2-7; 10 nucleotides align to TRBD2. The chain's CDR3 is CAWEREGHGYEQYF. The CDR3 DNA reads as TGTGCCTGGGAGCGGGAGGGCCACGGTTACGAGCAGTACTTC.